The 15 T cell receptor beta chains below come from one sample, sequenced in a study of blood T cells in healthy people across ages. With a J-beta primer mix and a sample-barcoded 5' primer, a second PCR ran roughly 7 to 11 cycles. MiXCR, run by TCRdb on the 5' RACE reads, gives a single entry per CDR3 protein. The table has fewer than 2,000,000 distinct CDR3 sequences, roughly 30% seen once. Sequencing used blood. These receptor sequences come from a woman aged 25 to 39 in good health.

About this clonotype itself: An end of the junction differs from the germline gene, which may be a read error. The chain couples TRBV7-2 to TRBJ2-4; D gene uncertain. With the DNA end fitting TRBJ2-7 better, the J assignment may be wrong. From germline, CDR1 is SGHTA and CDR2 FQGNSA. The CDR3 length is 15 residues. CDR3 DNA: TGTGCCAGCAACTTAGCACCTATCTCATACTACGAGCAGTACTTC. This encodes CASNLAPISYYEQYF.

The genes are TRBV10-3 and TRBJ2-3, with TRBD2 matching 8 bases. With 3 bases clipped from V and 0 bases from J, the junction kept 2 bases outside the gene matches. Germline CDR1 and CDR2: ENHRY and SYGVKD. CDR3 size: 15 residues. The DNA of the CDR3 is TGTGCCATCAGTGATGGGACTAGAAGCACAGATACGCAGTATTTT. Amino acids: CAISDGTRSTDTQYF.

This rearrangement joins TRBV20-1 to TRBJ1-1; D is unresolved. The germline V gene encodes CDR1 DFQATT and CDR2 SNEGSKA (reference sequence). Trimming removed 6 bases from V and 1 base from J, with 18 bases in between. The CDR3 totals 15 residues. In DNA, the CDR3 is TGCAGTGCCCATCAACATCGGGGAAGGAACACTGAAGCTTTCTTT. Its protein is CSAHQHRGRNTEAFF.

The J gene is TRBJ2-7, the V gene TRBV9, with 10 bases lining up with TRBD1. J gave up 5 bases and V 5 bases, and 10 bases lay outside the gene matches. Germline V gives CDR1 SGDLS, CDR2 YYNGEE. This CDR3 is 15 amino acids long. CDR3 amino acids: CASSAGQGDKDEQYF. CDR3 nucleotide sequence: TGTGCCAGCAGTGCTGGACAGGGGGATAAGGACGAGCAGTACTTC.

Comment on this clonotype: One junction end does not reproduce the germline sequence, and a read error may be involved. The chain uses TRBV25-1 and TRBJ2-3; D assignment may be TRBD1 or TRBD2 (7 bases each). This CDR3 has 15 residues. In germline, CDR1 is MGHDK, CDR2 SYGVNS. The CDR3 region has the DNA TGTGCCAGCGGGGGGGACAGCTTCAACACAGATATGCAGTATTTT. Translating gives CASGGDSFNTDMQYF.

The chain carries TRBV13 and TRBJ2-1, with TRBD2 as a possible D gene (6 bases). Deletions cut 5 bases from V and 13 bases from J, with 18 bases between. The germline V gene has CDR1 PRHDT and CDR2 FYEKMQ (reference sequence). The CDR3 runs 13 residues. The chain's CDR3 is CASSPRGYETQFF. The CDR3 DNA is TGTGCCAGCAGCCCGCGGGGATACGAGACCCAGTTCTTC.

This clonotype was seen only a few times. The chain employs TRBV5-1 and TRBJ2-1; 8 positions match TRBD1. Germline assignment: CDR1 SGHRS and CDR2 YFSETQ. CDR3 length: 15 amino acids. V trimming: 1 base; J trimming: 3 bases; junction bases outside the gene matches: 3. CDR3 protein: CASSLSGQDYNEQFF. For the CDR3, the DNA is TGCGCCAGCAGCTTGTCGGGACAGGACTACAATGAGCAGTTCTTC.

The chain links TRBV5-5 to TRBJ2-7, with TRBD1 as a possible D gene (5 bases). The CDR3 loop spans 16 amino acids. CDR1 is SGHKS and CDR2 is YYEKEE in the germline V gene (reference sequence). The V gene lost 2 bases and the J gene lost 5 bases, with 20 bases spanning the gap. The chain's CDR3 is CASSLLEVTALHEQYF. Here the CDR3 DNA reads TGTGCCAGCAGCTTACTTGAAGTGACAGCTTTACACGAGCAGTACTTC.

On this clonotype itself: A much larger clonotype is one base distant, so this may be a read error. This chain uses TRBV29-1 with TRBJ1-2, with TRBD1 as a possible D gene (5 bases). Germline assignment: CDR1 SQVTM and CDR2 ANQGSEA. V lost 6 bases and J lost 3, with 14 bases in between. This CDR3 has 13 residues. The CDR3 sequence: CSVSLGDDYGYTF. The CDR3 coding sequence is TGCAGCGTGTCGCTGGGGGACGACTATGGCTACACCTTC.

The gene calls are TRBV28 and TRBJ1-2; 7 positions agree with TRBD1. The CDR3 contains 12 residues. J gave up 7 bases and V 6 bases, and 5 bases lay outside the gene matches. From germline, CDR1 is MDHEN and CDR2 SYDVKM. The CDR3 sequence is CASRLNRGGYTF. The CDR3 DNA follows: TGTGCCAGCAGACTAAACAGGGGTGGCTACACCTTC.

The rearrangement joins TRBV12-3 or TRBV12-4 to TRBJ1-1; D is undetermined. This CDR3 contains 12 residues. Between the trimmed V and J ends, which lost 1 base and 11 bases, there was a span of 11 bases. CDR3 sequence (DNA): TGTGCCAGCAGTTTAGTGGGGAGGCGGGCTTTCTTT. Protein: CASSLVGRRAFF.

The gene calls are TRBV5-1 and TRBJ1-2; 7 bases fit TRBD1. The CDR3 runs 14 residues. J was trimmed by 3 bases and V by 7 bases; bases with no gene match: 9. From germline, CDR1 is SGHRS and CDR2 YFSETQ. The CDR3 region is CASGQTGLHYGYTF. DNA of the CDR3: TGCGCCAGCGGGCAGACAGGGTTACACTATGGCTACACCTTC.

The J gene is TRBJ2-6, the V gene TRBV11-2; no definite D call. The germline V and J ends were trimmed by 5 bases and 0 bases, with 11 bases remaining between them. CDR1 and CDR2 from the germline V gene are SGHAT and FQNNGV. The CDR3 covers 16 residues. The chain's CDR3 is CASSSIVASGANVLTF. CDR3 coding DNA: TGTGCCAGCAGCAGTATTGTGGCCTCTGGGGCCAACGTCCTGACTTTC.

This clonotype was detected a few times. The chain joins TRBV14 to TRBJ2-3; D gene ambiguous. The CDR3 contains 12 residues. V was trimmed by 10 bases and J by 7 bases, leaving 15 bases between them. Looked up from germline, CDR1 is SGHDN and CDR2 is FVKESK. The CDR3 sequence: CATSVSRNTQYF. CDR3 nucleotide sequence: TGTGCCACCTCGGTGTCCCGGAATACGCAGTATTTT. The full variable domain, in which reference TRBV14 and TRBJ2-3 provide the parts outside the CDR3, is EAGVTQFPSHSVIEKGQTVTLRCDPISGHDNLYWYRRVMGKEIKFLLHFVKESKQDESGMPNNRFLAERTGGTYSTLKVQPAELEDSGVYFCATSVSRNTQYFGPGTRLTVL.

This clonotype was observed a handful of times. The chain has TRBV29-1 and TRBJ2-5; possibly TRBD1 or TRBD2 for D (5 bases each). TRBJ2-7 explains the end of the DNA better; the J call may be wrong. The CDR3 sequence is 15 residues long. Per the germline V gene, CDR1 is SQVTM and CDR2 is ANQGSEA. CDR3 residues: CSVSPQDKGACEQYF. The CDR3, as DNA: TGCAGCGTTTCGCCCCAGGACAAGGGAGCCTGCGAGCAGTACTTC.